At least ten counts were recorded for the clone carrying this T cell receptor (beta chain). Its target is unknown. The V and J ends lost 2 bases and 2 bases, in that order; junction bases with no gene match: 1. CDR3 size: 16 residues. CDR1 SGHAT and CDR2 FQNNGV come from the germline V gene. The record originates from a study of CD8 T cells in ankylosing spondylitis. Whole-study findings and limits: As reported, disease-linked clones showed significant enrichment in matched ankylosing spondylitis synovial fluid. Several of the motif variants were reported before in synovial fluid and blood from reactive arthritis.

Each CDR3 protein is one row after TCRdb ran MiXCR on the 5' RACE reads. The sample has roughly 220,000 distinct CDR3 sequences; roughly a tenth are singletons. The TCR originated in a male donor with ankylosing spondylitis or in good health (not recorded which). The chain is built from TRBV11-2 and TRBJ2-3; 13 bases agree with TRBD2. Sequencing used blood, either unsorted or a sorted T cell fraction (not recorded which). The DNA of the CDR3 is TGTGCCAGCAGCTTAACTAGCGGGGGGGACACAGATACGCAGTATTTT. Translated: CASSLTSGGDTDTQYF.